The present TCR beta chain was sequenced within a study of OX40 agonist ivuxolimab in advanced cancers. The V and J ends lost 5 bases and 3 bases respectively, with 11 bases between them. CDR1 and CDR2 from the germline V gene are LNHDA and SQIVND (reference sequence). This CDR3 is built from 13 residues. Sequencing was performed with immunoSEQ multiplex PCR; in TCRdb, only in-frame clones are kept and a portion is missing. The sample holds over 50,000 clones, around 92% seen once. The sequence was collected from an adult with an advanced solid tumor such as melanoma, head and neck, liver or kidney cancer. This material consisted of CD4+ or CD8+ T cells sorted from blood, taken in a trial of the OX40 agonist ivuxolimab. The chain combines TRBV19 with TRBJ2-7; D is unresolved. The CDR3, as DNA: TGTGCCAGTAGTTCGTCCGTCTTCTACGAGCAGTACTTC. Translated: CASSSSVFYEQYF.